The clone carrying this T cell receptor (beta chain) has a count of ten or more. Its antigen is currently unknown. TCRdb re-called the reads through MiXCR, storing one row per CDR3 protein. The sample shows over 250,000 distinct CDR3 sequences, about a quarter of them seen only once. The data belong to a study of T cell repertoires in cytomegalovirus infection. On the study more broadly: Public TCR beta signatures provided an indication of both CMV infection and a matching HLA type. Whole-study findings and limits: Dominant in the ex vivo response were TCR beta clonotypes restricted by HLA-C and specific for CMV. Pooled public TCR beta family frequency picked out CMV carriers with the relevant HLA.

V was pared by 8 bases and J by 4 bases, with 8 bases of the junction left unmatched. The CDR3 is made up of 14 amino acids. Germline CDR1 MNHNS, CDR2 SASEGT. What was sequenced was PBMCs. The receptor was derived from a human donor in good health (CMV status not recorded). Some clones in this sample may be carry-over from other donors' samples. The gene calls are TRBV6-1 and TRBJ2-1; 7 positions match TRBD2. The CDR3 nucleotides read TGTGCCAGCGGCACGAGAGCGGGGTACAATGAGCAGTTCTTC. This encodes CASGTRAGYNEQFF.